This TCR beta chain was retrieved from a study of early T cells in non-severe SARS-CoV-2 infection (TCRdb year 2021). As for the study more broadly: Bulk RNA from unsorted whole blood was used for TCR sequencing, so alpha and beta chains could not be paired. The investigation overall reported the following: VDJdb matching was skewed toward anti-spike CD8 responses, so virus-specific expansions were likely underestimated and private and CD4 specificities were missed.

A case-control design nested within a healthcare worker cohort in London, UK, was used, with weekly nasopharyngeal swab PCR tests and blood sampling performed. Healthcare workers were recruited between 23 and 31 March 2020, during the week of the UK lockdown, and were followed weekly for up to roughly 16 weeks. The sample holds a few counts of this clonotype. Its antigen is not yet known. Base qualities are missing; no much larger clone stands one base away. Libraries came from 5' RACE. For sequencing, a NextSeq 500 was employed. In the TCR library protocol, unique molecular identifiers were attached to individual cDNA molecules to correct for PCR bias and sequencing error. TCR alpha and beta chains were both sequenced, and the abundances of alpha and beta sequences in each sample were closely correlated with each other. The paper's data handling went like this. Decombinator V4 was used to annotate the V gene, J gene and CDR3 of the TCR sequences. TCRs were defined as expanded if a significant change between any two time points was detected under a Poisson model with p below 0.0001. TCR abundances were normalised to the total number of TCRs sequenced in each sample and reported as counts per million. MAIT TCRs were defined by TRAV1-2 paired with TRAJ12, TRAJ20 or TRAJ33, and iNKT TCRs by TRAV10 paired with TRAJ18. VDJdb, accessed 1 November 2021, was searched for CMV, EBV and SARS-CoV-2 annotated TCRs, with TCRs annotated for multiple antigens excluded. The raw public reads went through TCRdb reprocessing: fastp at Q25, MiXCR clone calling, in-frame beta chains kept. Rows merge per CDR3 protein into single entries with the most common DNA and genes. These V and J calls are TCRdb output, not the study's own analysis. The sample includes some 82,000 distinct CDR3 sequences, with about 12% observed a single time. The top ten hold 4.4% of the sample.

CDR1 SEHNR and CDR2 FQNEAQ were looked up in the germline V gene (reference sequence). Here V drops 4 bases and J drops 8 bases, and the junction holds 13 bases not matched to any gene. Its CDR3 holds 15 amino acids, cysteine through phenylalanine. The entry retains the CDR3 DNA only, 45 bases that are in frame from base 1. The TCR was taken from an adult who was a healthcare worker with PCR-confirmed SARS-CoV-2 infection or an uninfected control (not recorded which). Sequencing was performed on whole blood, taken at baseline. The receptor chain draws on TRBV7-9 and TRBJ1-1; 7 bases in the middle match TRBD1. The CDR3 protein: CASSSTARTGREAFF. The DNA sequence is TGTGCCAGCAGCTCCACGGCCCGGACAGGAAGGGAAGCTTTCTTT.